Each of the 3 T cell receptor beta chains below was sequenced from the same sample in a study of early T cells in non-severe SARS-CoV-2 infection. MiXCR, run by TCRdb on the 5' RACE reads, gives a single entry per CDR3 protein. The sample contains 50,000 or so distinct CDR3 sequences, 10% to 15% of which appear only once. Sequenced input: whole blood. These receptors were collected from an adult who was a healthcare worker with PCR-confirmed SARS-CoV-2 infection or an uninfected control (not recorded which).

The V call is TRBV7-8, the J call TRBJ1-6; D may be TRBD1 (6 bases). The CDR3 loop spans 17 amino acids. V was trimmed by 1 base and J by 5 bases, leaving 15 bases between them. In germline, CDR1 is SGHVS, CDR2 FQNEAQ. CDR3 region: CASSLVGRGRNNSPLHF. The CDR3 nucleotides read TGTGCCAGCAGCTTAGTAGGCAGGGGAAGGAATAATTCACCCCTCCACTTT.

J is TRBJ2-5 and V is TRBV5-1; D might be TRBD2 (5 bases). CDR1 SGHRS and CDR2 YFSETQ come from the germline V gene. The V gene lost 4 bases and the J gene lost 2 bases, with 12 bases spanning the gap. The CDR3 is 14 residues long. DNA of the CDR3: TGCGCCAGCAGCGTGCCGACTACTCAAGAGACCCAGTACTTC. It codes for CASSVPTTQETQYF.

This clonotype has ten or more counts. This chain uses TRBV28 with TRBJ2-7, with D possibly matching TRBD2 (5 bases). Germline CDR1 is MDHEN and CDR2 is SYDVKM. Trimming removed 5 bases at V and 2 bases at J, with 13 bases between. The CDR3 is 14 amino acids. The CDR3 DNA reads TGTGCCAGCAGTGCTGATAATAGCGCCTACGAGCAGTACTTC. Translated: CASSADNSAYEQYF.